Shown below are 9 T cell receptor beta chains from a single sample sequenced in a study of human T cells and chemical hapten exposure. Time point here: patch test 1, 2 weeks after DPC sensitization. Treatment noted: therapeutic diphenylcyclopropenone sensitization with weekly scalp DPC. TCRdb ran MiXCR on the RACE reads and lists one entry per CDR3 protein. The table has 180,000 or so distinct CDR3 sequences, under 25% seen once. Sequencing used whole blood, obtained in connection with sensitization to the hapten diphenylcyclopropenone (DPC). Receptors originate from a woman in her forties or fifties with alopecia areata. Some clones in this sample may be carry-over from other donors' samples.

This chain uses TRBV5-6 with TRBJ2-5; D unresolved. Deletions cut 0 bases from V and 2 bases from J, with 8 bases between. In germline, CDR1 is SGHDT, CDR2 YYEEEE. This CDR3 has 14 amino acids. CDR3 bases: TGTGCCAGCAGCTTGGCCGGCCAGCAAGAGACCCAGTACTTC. It is translated as CASSLAGQQETQYF.

The chain links TRBV12-3 or TRBV12-4 to TRBJ2-5; no clear D gene. There are 13 residues in the CDR3. The germline V and J ends were trimmed by 3 bases and 2 bases, with 7 bases remaining between them. The CDR3 sequence is CASSFGIQETQYF. The CDR3 DNA follows: TGTGCCAGCAGTTTTGGTATACAAGAGACCCAGTACTTC.

A single count supports this clonotype. J is TRBJ2-1 and V is TRBV5-1; 7 bases match TRBD2. Unmatched junction bases numbered 5, after V lost 0 bases and J lost 14 bases. Looked up from germline, CDR1 is SGHRS and CDR2 is YFSETQ. The CDR3 is 12 residues long. This CDR3 is CASSLDGGGKFF. The CDR3 DNA is TGCGCCAGCAGCTTGGATGGGGGAGGGAAGTTCTTC. Full variable domain (rest looked up from reference TRBV5-1 and TRBJ2-1): KAGVTQTPRYLIKTRGQQVTLSCSPISGHRSVSWYQQTPGQGLQFLFEYFSETQRNKGNFPGRFSGRQFSNSRSEMNVSTLELGDSALYLCASSLDGGGKFFGPGTRLTVL.

The V gene is TRBV5-1, the J gene TRBJ2-2; D is unclear. The V gene's germline CDR1 is SGHRS and CDR2 YFSETQ. Trimming removed 2 bases at V and 0 bases at J, with 5 bases between. This CDR3 region has 14 residues. CDR3 nucleotide sequence: TGCGCCAGCAGCTTCCAAGCGAACACCGGGGAGCTGTTTTTT. Amino acids: CASSFQANTGELFF. The variable domain in full, with the rest retrieved from reference TRBV5-1 and TRBJ2-2, is KAGVTQTPRYLIKTRGQQVTLSCSPISGHRSVSWYQQTPGQGLQFLFEYFSETQRNKGNFPGRFSGRQFSNSRSEMNVSTLELGDSALYLCASSFQANTGELFFGEGSRLTVL.

V and J are TRBV12-3 or TRBV12-4 and TRBJ2-2, with 9 positions matching TRBD1. Losses at the gene ends were 1 base for V and 6 bases for J; bases not matched to a gene: 3. The CDR3 length is 15 residues. CDR3 in DNA: TGTGCCAGCAGTTTAGTACAGGGGGCGGCCGGGGAGCTGTTTTTT. Translating it yields CASSLVQGAAGELFF.

This chain links TRBV29-1 with TRBJ2-4, with 12 nucleotides matching TRBD1. Trimming removed 6 bases from V and 9 bases from J; junction bases left unmatched: 15. The CDR3 sequence is 16 residues long. Germline V gene data show CDR1 as SQVTM and CDR2 as ANQGSEA. This CDR3 reads CSVQPPGQGAPGIQYF. CDR3 in DNA: TGCAGCGTCCAACCTCCGGGACAGGGGGCGCCAGGCATTCAGTACTTC.

The chain employs TRBV6-4 and TRBJ2-2; a weak D match, TRBD2 (5 bases). The germline CDR1 and CDR2 sequences are MRHNA and SNTAGT. The CDR3 has 17 residues. V lost 4 bases and J 2 bases, leaving 17 bases between the germline ends. In DNA, the CDR3 is TGTGCCAGCAGTGTTGAGGGTCCGGGTGGAAACACCGGGGAGCTGTTTTTT. It is translated as CASSVEGPGGNTGELFF.

The chain links TRBV7-8 to TRBJ2-1; 7 bases match TRBD1. J gave up 6 bases and V 5 bases, and 10 bases lay outside the gene matches. The CDR3 sequence is 15 residues long. Germline lookup yields CDR1 SGHVS and CDR2 FQNEAQ. CDR3 sequence reads: CASSPRAGGSNEQFF. CDR3 bases: TGTGCCAGCAGCCCGAGGGCAGGGGGAAGCAATGAGCAGTTCTTC.

The rearrangement uses TRBV6-1 and TRBJ2-1; 8 bases are a match to TRBD1. CDR1 and CDR2 from the germline V gene are MNHNS and SASEGT. The trim removed 4 bases at V and 7 bases at J, leaving 9 bases unmatched. The CDR3 length is 15 residues. As DNA, the CDR3 is TGTGCCAGCAGTGCACACCGGCAGGGGGCGAATGAGCAGTTCTTC. This sequence encodes CASSAHRQGANEQFF.